This record covers a single T cell receptor beta chain. What it binds is not known. A multiplex PCR was run with 60 Vbeta primers and 13 Jbeta primers. Profiling relied on immunoSEQ multiplex PCR, and the TCRdb table lists in-frame clones only, not all of them. This sample has some 130,000 clones, with 80% found just once. The sample is drawn from a study of cytomegalovirus exposure and HLA in healthy donors. Notes on the study in general: Analysis performed later found 15,000 or so TCR beta sequences associated with HLA alleles at 0.05 false discovery rate. A later analysis showed that HLA-associated TCR beta chains had undergone more clonal expansion than equally common others.

V lost 5 bases and J lost 2, with 13 bases in between. CDR1 GTSNPN and CDR2 SVGIG come from the germline V gene (reference sequence). The CDR3 is 13 amino acids. V is TRBV30 and J is TRBJ2-7; tentative D call: TRBD2 (5 bases). Sequencing input: PBMCs. This receptor was taken from a male donor in good health and CMV-seronegative. The CDR3 DNA is TGTGCCTGGGGTCGGGGATCCCCCTACGAGCAGTACTTC. Translation: CAWGRGSPYEQYF.